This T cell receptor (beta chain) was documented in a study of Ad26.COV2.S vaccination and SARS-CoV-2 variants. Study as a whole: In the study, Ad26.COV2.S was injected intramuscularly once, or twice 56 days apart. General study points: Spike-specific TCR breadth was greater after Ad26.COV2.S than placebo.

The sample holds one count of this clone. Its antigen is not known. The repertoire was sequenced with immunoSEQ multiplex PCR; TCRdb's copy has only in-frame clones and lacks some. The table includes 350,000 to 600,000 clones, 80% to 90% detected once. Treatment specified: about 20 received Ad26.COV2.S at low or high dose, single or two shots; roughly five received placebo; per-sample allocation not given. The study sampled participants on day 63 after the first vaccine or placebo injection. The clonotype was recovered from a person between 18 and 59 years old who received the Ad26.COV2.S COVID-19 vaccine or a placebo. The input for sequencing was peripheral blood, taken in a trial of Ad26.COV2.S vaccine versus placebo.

The CDR3 sequence is CSASLQPYEQYF. The CDR3 bases are TGCAGTGCTAGTTTGCAGCCCTACGAGCAGTACTTC. V gene TRBV20-1 combines with J gene TRBJ2-7; the D is unclear. Germline V lookup: CDR1 DFQATT, CDR2 SNEGSKA (reference sequence). This CDR3 region has 12 residues. V was trimmed by 3 bases and J by 2 bases, leaving 8 bases between them.